What follows are 31 T cell receptor beta chains derived from one specimen sequenced in a study of shared clonotypes between healthy human individuals. The assay was immunoSEQ multiplex PCR, and TCRdb's table has in-frame clones only and misses some. The table shows hundreds of thousands of clones, with 90% to 95% occurring only once. CD8 cells regarded as naive lacked CD45RO, were positively chosen for CCR7, and omitted terminally differentiated effector memory CD45RA+ cells. Sequencing used naive CD8+ T cells sorted from blood. The receptors here all came from a woman under 40 in good health.

Written as DNA, the CDR3 is TGTGCCAGCAGTTTTCTGACTAGCGGGAGGCACGAGCAGTACTTC. As protein: CASSFLTSGRHEQYF. This sequence joins TRBV27 and TRBJ2-7; 13 bases align to TRBD2. V dropped 3 bases and J dropped 5; count of bases not matched to a gene: 4. The CDR3 length is 15 residues. The germline CDR1 and CDR2 sequences are MNHEY and SMNVEV (reference sequence).

The chain recombines TRBV9 with TRBJ1-5; TRBD1 is a possible D gene (5 bases). The CDR3 contains 18 residues. Germline CDR1 is SGDLS and CDR2 is YYNGEE. V was cut by 1 base and J by 5 bases, with 22 bases left in between. Here the CDR3 DNA reads TGTGCCAGCAGCGTAACTGACGGGGGAGGAGGGGTTGATCAGCCCCAGCATTTT. Translating it yields CASSVTDGGGGVDQPQHF.

V is TRBV7-9 and J is TRBJ2-7; the D is unclear. The CDR3 is 12 residues long. The V gene's germline CDR1 is SEHNR and CDR2 FQNEAQ (reference sequence). The V end was cut by 4 bases, the J end by 2 bases, with 6 bases between. CDR3 bases: TGTGCCAGCAGCTATACAGCCTACGAGCAGTACTTC. Translation gives CASSYTAYEQYF.

The chain combines TRBV9 with TRBJ1-3; the D gene is possibly TRBD1 (6 bases). Germline assignment: CDR1 SGDLS and CDR2 YYNGEE. The CDR3 extends over 15 amino acids. V was cut by 3 bases and J by 0 bases, with 10 bases left in between. CDR3 in amino acids: CASSDQGYSGNTIYF. The CDR3 DNA reads as TGTGCCAGCAGCGACCAGGGGTACTCTGGAAACACCATATATTTT. Looking up the rest from reference TRBV9 and TRBJ1-3 gives the full variable domain: DSGVTQTPKHLITATGQRVTLRCSPRSGDLSVYWYQQSLDQGLQFLIQYYNGEERAKGNILERFSAQQFPDLHSELNLSSLELGDSALYFCASSDQGYSGNTIYFGEGSWLTVV.

Here the CDR3 DNA reads TGTGCCAGCAGAATAATAGGACTAGCGGGATCCTACGAGCAGTACTTC. Its protein product is CASRIIGLAGSYEQYF. The V and J genes are TRBV27 and TRBJ2-7; 12 bases fit TRBD2. Trimming removed 6 bases from V and 1 base from J; junction bases left unmatched: 7. This CDR3 spans 16 amino acids. Germline V lookup: CDR1 MNHEY, CDR2 SMNVEV (reference sequence).

The J gene is TRBJ2-7, the V gene TRBV28; 7 bases align to TRBD1. Unmatched junction bases numbered 13, after V lost 10 bases and J lost 4 bases. Looked up from germline, CDR1 is MDHEN and CDR2 is SYDVKM. The CDR3 contains 14 residues. The CDR3 loop is CATTRQGGIYEQYF. CDR3 DNA: TGTGCCACTACGAGACAGGGTGGGATATACGAGCAGTACTTC.

The chain joins TRBV29-1 to TRBJ2-1, with 10 bases fitting TRBD2. The CDR3 spans 16 residues. CDR1 and CDR2 (germline): SQVTM, ANQGSEA. The junction had 9 bases not matched to a gene; V was cut back by 0 bases and J by 7 bases. CDR3 loop: CSVEDPGLARGNEQFF. In DNA, the CDR3 is TGCAGCGTTGAAGACCCGGGACTAGCGAGGGGGAATGAGCAGTTCTTC.

CDR3: CASSIRDRGETQYF. For the CDR3, the DNA is TGTGCCAGTAGTATCAGGGACAGGGGGGAGACCCAGTACTTC. The V and J genes are TRBV19 and TRBJ2-5; the match to TRBD1 covers 11 bases. CDR1 and CDR2 from the germline V gene are LNHDA and SQIVND (reference sequence). With V trimmed by 3 bases and J by 5 bases, 2 bases remained unmatched. The CDR3 totals 14 residues.

This rearrangement joins TRBV18 to TRBJ2-5; D is unresolved. The J call could be wrong; TRBJ2-7 is a better fit for the DNA end. CDR3 size: 13 residues. Germline loops: CDR1 KGHSH, CDR2 LQKENI. CDR3 protein: CASSADEAYEQYF. CDR3 nucleotide sequence: TGTGCCAGCTCAGCCGACGAGGCCTACGAGCAGTACTTC.

The chain links TRBV5-1 to TRBJ2-2; tentatively, D is TRBD2 (6 bases). CDR3 size: 18 residues. Deletions cut 0 bases from V and 4 bases from J, with 19 bases between. CDR1 and CDR2 (germline): SGHRS, YFSETQ. The CDR3 protein is CASSLEAGRRASTGELFF. The CDR3 bases are TGCGCCAGCAGCTTGGAGGCAGGGAGGAGGGCCTCCACCGGGGAGCTGTTTTTT.

The V call is TRBV18, the J call TRBJ2-3, with D perhaps matching TRBD1 (5 bases). Looked up from germline, CDR1 is KGHSH and CDR2 is LQKENI. Trimming took off 2 bases at V and 0 bases at J, with 12 bases between the two ends. The CDR3 is made up of 16 amino acids. The CDR3 bases are TGTGCCAGCTCACCAGGGGCAGGGCCCAGCACAGATACGCAGTATTTT. This sequence encodes CASSPGAGPSTDTQYF.

The chain links TRBV15 to TRBJ2-2; 11 bases fit TRBD2. The V gene's germline CDR1 is LNHNV and CDR2 YYDKDF (reference sequence). The CDR3 totals 17 residues. V was pared by 5 bases and J by 1 base, with 6 bases of the junction left unmatched. The CDR3 nucleotides are TGTGCCACCAGCGAACTAGCGGGAGTGGGGAACACCGGGGAGCTGTTTTTT. It translates to CATSELAGVGNTGELFF.

For this clone: The sample contains more than one DNA sequence encoding this CDR3. The chain couples TRBV27 to TRBJ2-3; D gene ambiguous. Per germline, CDR1 MNHEY and CDR2 SMNVEV (reference sequence). This CDR3 is built from 11 residues. Trimming removed 6 bases at V and 6 bases at J, with 7 bases between. The CDR3 sequence is CASSLGDTQYF. CDR3 DNA: TGTGCCAGCAGCCTAGGCGATACGCAGTATTTT.

The chain is built from TRBV9 and TRBJ2-3; 8 bases align to TRBD2. This CDR3 comprises 12 residues. The ends lost 4 bases at V and 11 bases at J; junction bases unmatched: 6. Looked up from germline, CDR1 is SGDLS and CDR2 is YYNGEE. CDR3 sequence: CASSTRSGGQYF. CDR3 sequence (DNA): TGTGCCAGCAGCACGAGGAGCGGGGGGCAGTATTTT.

This chain connects TRBV4-1 to TRBJ2-7; 14 nucleotides match TRBD2. The CDR3 consists of 16 residues. CDR1 is MGHRA and CDR2 is YSYEKL in the germline V gene. Unmatched junction bases numbered 3, after V lost 2 bases and J lost 3 bases. The CDR3 sequence: CASSQTTSGRGYEQYF. The CDR3 DNA reads as TGCGCCAGCAGCCAAACGACTAGCGGGAGGGGCTACGAGCAGTACTTC.

The rearrangement joins TRBV2 to TRBJ1-1; tentatively, D is TRBD1 (5 bases). CDR3 size: 13 residues. CDR1 SNHLY and CDR2 FYNNEI come from the germline V gene. V lost 8 bases and J lost 0, with 10 bases in between. The CDR3 DNA follows: TGTGCCAGCTTGCAGGGCATGAACACTGAAGCTTTCTTT. This encodes CASLQGMNTEAFF.

The genes are TRBV11-2 and TRBJ1-5, with 7 positions matching TRBD1. This CDR3 is built from 14 residues. V shed 2 bases, J shed 4 bases, and the junction held 2 bases outside the gene matches. CDR1 and CDR2 from the germline V gene are SGHAT and FQNNGV. CDR3 sequence reads: CASSLSGGNQPQHF. CDR3 sequence (DNA): TGTGCCAGCAGCTTATCAGGGGGTAATCAGCCCCAGCATTTT.

The V call is TRBV4-1, the J call TRBJ2-5; D is possibly TRBD2 (7 bases). CDR3 length: 17 amino acids. Trimming took 0 bases from V and 3 from J, leaving 17 bases between them. The germline gives CDR1 MGHRA, CDR2 YSYEKL. The CDR3 region is CASSQDVLAEGEETQYF. The CDR3 DNA reads as TGCGCCAGCAGCCAAGACGTGCTAGCGGAGGGGGAAGAGACCCAGTACTTC.

For the CDR3, the DNA is TGTGCCAGTAGTATTGGAAGCCAGCCCCAGCATTTT. It specifies CASSIGSQPQHF. The genes are TRBV19 and TRBJ1-5; D is uncertain. CDR3 length: 12 residues. Germline CDR1 LNHDA, CDR2 SQIVND (reference sequence). V lost 3 bases to trimming and J lost 7 bases, with 7 bases between them.

This clone was picked up one time. Distinct nucleotide sequences in the sample also encode this CDR3. The chain uses TRBV30 and TRBJ1-1; TRBD1 is a possible D gene (5 bases). Trimming shortened V by 0 bases and J by 1 base, and 6 bases separated the two germline ends. CDR3 length: 13 residues. Germline loops: CDR1 GTSNPN, CDR2 SVGIG (reference sequence). The CDR3 DNA is TGTGCCTGGAGTGTGGGGGGGAACACTGAAGCTTTCTTT. Its protein is CAWSVGGNTEAFF.

The gene calls are TRBV2 and TRBJ2-1, with 12 bases fitting TRBD2. Germline V gene lookup returns CDR1 SNHLY and CDR2 FYNNEI. The CDR3 loop spans 18 amino acids. Trimming at V came to 2 bases and at J to 0 bases, leaving 5 bases not matched to a gene. Here the CDR3 reads CASSERSSGRASYNEQFF. CDR3 nucleotides: TGTGCCAGCAGTGAAAGGTCTAGCGGGAGGGCCTCCTACAATGAGCAGTTCTTC.

Comment on this clone: Other DNA sequences in the sample encode the same CDR3. The chain links TRBV27 to TRBJ2-1; D ambiguous. V lost 2 bases and J lost 4, with 9 bases in between. From germline, CDR1 is MNHEY and CDR2 SMNVEV (reference sequence). The CDR3 runs 14 residues. CDR3 nucleotides: TGTGCCAGCAGTTTACGGGCGTCATACAATGAGCAGTTCTTC. Encoded protein: CASSLRASYNEQFF.

V usage is TRBV7-3 and J usage is TRBJ2-7; no clear D. Looked up from germline, CDR1 is SGHTA and CDR2 is FQGTGA. Trimming took 1 base from V and 2 from J, leaving 6 bases between them. This CDR3 contains 13 residues. CDR3 sequence: CASSLSHAYEQYF. CDR3 nucleotides: TGTGCCAGCAGCTTAAGTCACGCCTACGAGCAGTACTTC.

The chain uses TRBV9 and TRBJ2-7; 9 positions agree with TRBD2. This CDR3 region has 15 residues. V shed 4 bases and J 4 bases; nucleotides not matched to a gene: 9. Germline CDR1 reads SGDLS; CDR2 reads YYNGEE. This CDR3 reads CASSPLVAGEYEQYF. CDR3 DNA: TGTGCCAGCAGCCCCCTGGTAGCGGGAGAATACGAGCAGTACTTC.

V and J are TRBV2 and TRBJ2-3, with 9 bases matching TRBD2. Germline values: CDR1 SNHLY, CDR2 FYNNEI. V lost 8 bases to trimming and J lost 5 bases; unmatched junction nucleotides: 8. CDR3 length: 14 amino acids. CDR3 in DNA: TGTGCCAGCGGGCTAGCGGGACCCCAAGATACGCAGTATTTT. Amino acid sequence: CASGLAGPQDTQYF.

The chain joins TRBV13 to TRBJ1-4, with D maybe TRBD1 (5 bases). Between the trimmed V and J ends, which lost 2 bases and 0 bases, there was a span of 13 bases. CDR1 and CDR2 (germline): PRHDT, FYEKMQ (reference sequence). The CDR3 loop spans 17 amino acids. The CDR3 DNA reads TGTGCCAGCAGCTTACGGGGACGAGATGCAACTAATGAAAAACTGTTTTTT. Translating it yields CASSLRGRDATNEKLFF.

There are a few counts of this clone. The chain is built from TRBV13 and TRBJ2-7; a possible D gene is TRBD1 (6 bases). V was shortened by 6 bases and J by 5 bases, with 11 bases between the two germline ends. Germline V gene sequence: CDR1 PRHDT, CDR2 FYEKMQ (reference sequence). The CDR3 spans 12 residues. The CDR3 bases are TGTGCCAGCAGTCGCAACAGGGACGAGCAGTACTTC. This translates into CASSRNRDEQYF.

The V call is TRBV28, the J call TRBJ1-5; tentatively, D is TRBD1 (5 bases). V was trimmed by 5 bases and J by 7 bases, leaving 9 bases between them. This CDR3 spans 12 amino acids. Germline V gene lookup returns CDR1 MDHEN and CDR2 SYDVKM. The CDR3 nucleotides are TGTGCCAGCAGTCCAGGGAGCCAGCCCCAGCATTTT. Encoded protein: CASSPGSQPQHF.

The V call is TRBV21-1, the J call TRBJ2-4; the table assigns TRBD2, which was not confirmed against the DNA. TRBV21-1 is classified as a pseudogene. This CDR3 region has 16 residues. The CDR3 DNA is TGTGCCAGCCGCCTCGGGGGAGGGCGGTCCAAAAACATTCAGTACTTC. Translated, it gives CASRLGGGRSKNIQYF.

This clone was observed once. The chain joins TRBV27 to TRBJ2-2, with 11 positions matching TRBD2. Germline values: CDR1 MNHEY, CDR2 SMNVEV (reference sequence). This CDR3 region has 17 residues. The J segment lost 4 bases and the V segment lost 2 bases, leaving 6 bases of the junction unmatched. CDR3 loop: CASSLILAGGVTGELFF. The CDR3, as DNA: TGTGCCAGCAGTTTAATTCTAGCGGGAGGTGTCACCGGGGAGCTGTTTTTT.

The DNA for the CDR3 is TGTGCCAGCAGTGAAGCTATAGTATGGAGTTTGGACGGAGGAGTTGGCTACACCTTC. It translates to CASSEAIVWSLDGGVGYTF. This chain connects TRBV6-1 to TRBJ1-2; D unresolved. CDR3 size: 19 residues. Germline loops: CDR1 MNHNS, CDR2 SASEGT. V was pared by 0 bases and J by 7 bases, with 27 bases between.